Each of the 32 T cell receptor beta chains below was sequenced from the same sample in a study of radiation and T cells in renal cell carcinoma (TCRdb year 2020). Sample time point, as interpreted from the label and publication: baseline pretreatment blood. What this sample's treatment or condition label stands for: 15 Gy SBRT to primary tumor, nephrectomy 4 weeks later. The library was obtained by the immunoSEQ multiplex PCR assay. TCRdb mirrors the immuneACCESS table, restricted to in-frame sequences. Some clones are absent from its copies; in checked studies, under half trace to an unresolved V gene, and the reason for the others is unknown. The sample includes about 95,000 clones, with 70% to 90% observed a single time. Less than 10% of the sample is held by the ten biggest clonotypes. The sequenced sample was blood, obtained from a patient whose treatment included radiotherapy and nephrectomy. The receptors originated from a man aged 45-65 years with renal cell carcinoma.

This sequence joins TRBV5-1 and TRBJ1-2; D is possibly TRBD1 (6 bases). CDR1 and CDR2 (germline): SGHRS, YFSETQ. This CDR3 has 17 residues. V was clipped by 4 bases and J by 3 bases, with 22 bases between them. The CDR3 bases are TGCGCCAGCAGCCGAACAACTACAGGGACGTCCGACTATGGCTACACCTTC. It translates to CASSRTTTGTSDYGYTF.

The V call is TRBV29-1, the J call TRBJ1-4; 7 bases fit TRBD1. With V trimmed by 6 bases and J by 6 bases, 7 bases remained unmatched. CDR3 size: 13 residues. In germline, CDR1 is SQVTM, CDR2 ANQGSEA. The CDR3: CSVEGAGDEKLFF. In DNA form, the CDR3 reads TGCAGCGTGGAGGGGGCAGGGGATGAAAAACTGTTTTTT.

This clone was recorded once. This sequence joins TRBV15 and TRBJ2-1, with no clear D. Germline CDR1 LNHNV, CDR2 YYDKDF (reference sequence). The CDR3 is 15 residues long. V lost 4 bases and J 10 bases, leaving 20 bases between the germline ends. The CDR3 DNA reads TGTGCCACCAGCAACGTTGAACAGAACTTCGGGGAGCAGTTCTTC. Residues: CATSNVEQNFGEQFF.

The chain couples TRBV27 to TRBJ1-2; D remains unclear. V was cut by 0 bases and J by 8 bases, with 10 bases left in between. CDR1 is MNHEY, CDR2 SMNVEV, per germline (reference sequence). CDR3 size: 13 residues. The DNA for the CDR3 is TGTGCCAGCAGTTTATCGACCGGGCACGGCTACACCTTC. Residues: CASSLSTGHGYTF.

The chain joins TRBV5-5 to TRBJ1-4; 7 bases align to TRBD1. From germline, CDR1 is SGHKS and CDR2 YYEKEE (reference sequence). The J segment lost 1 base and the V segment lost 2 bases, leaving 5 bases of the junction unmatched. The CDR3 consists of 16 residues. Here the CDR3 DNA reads TGTGCCAGCAGCTTCGGTTGGACAGGAACTAATGAAAAACTGTTTTTT. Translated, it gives CASSFGWTGTNEKLFF.

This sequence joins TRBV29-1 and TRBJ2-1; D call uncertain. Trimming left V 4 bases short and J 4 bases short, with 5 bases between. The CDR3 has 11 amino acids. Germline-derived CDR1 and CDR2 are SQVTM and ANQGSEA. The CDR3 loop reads CSVGGYNEQFF. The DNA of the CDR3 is TGCAGCGTTGGCGGATACAATGAGCAGTTCTTC.

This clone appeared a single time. The CDR3 DNA sequence: TGTGCCAGCAGCTTAAGTCAGGGGTTGGATGAAAAACTGTTTTTT. Its protein is CASSLSQGLDEKLFF. V is TRBV7-9 and J is TRBJ1-4; D is perhaps TRBD1 (6 bases). Germline-derived CDR1 and CDR2 are SEHNR and FQNEAQ (reference sequence). The CDR3 is made up of 15 amino acids. Trimming shortened V by 2 bases and J by 6 bases, and 13 bases separated the two germline ends.

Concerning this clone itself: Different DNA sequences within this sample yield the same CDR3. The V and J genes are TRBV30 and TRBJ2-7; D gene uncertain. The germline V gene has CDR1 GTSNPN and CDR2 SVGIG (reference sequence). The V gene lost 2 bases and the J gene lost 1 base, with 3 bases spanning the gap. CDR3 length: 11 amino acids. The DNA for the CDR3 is TGTGCCTGGAGTTTGTCCTACGAGCAGTACTTC. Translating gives CAWSLSYEQYF.

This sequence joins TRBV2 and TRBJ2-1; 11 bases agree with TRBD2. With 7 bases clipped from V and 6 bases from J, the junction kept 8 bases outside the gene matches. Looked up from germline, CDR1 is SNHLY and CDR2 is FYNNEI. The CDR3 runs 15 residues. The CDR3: CASTDLAGGLNEQFF. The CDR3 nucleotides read TGTGCCAGCACAGATTTAGCGGGAGGGCTCAATGAGCAGTTCTTC.

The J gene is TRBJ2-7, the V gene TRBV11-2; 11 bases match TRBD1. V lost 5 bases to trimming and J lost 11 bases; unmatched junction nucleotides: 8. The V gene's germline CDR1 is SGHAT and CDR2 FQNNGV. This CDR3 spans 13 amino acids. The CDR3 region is CASSPDRGLVEYF. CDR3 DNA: TGTGCCAGCAGCCCGGACAGGGGGCTCGTCGAGTACTTC.

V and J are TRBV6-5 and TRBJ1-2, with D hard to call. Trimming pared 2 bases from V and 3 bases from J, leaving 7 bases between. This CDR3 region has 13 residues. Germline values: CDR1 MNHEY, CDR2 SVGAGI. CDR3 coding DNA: TGTGCCAGCAGTTACGGAGGCTACTATGGCTACACCTTC. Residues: CASSYGGYYGYTF.

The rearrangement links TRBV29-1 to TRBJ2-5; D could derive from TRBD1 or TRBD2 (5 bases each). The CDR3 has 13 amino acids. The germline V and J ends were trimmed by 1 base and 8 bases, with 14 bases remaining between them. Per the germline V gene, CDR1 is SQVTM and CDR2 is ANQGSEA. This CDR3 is CSVEVGLGETQYF. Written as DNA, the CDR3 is TGCAGCGTTGAAGTTGGGTTGGGGGAAACCCAGTACTTC.

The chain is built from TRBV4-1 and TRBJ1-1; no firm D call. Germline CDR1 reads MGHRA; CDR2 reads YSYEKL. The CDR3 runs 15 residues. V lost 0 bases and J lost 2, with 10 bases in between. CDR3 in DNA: TGCGCCAGCAGCCAAGAATTGGGCAGTAACACTGAAGCTTTCTTT. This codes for CASSQELGSNTEAFF.

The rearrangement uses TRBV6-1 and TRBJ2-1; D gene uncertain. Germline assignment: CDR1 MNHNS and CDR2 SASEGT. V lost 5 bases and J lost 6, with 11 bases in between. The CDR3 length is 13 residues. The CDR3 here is CASSFFSSNEQFF. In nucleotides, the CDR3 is TGTGCCAGCAGTTTCTTCTCTAGCAATGAGCAGTTCTTC.

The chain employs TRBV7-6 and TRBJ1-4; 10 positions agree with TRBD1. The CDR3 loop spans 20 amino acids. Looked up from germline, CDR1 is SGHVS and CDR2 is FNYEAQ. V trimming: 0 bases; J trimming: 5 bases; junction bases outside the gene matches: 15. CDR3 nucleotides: TGTGCCAGCAGCTTAGCCCGTAAACCGGGACAGGGGAGAAAGAATGAAAAACTGTTTTTT. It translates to CASSLARKPGQGRKNEKLFF.

DNA of the CDR3: TGTGCCAGCTCACCACCGGGGCGCACCTCGAACACCGGGGAGCTGTTTTTT. Encoded protein: CASSPPGRTSNTGELFF. The V call is TRBV18, the J call TRBJ2-2, with D maybe TRBD1 (5 bases). Deletions cut 0 bases from V and 0 bases from J, with 11 bases between. CDR1 is KGHSH, CDR2 LQKENI, per germline. This CDR3 comprises 17 residues. Filled out from reference TRBV18 and TRBJ2-2, the complete variable domain reads NAGVMQNPRHLVRRRGQEARLRCSPMKGHSHVYWYRQLPEEGLKFMVYLQKENIIDESGMPKERFSAEFPKEGPSILRIQQVVRGDSAAYFCASSPPGRTSNTGELFFGEGSRLTVL.

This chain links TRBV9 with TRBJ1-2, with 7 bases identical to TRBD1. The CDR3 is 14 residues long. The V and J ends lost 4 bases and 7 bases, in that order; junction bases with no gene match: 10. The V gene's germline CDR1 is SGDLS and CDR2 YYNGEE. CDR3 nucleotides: TGTGCCAGCAGCCCTCGGACAGGTAGGGCTGGCTACACCTTC. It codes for CASSPRTGRAGYTF.

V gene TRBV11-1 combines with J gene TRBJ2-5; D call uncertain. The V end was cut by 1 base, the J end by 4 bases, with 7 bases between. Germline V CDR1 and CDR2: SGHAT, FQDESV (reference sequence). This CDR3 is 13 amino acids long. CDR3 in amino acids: CASSLVYSETQYF. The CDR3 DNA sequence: TGTGCCAGCAGCTTAGTTTATTCAGAGACCCAGTACTTC.

CDR3 bases: TGTGCCAGCAGTACGAACAGCGGGAGTAGAGATACGCAGTATTTT. It yields the protein CASSTNSGSRDTQYF. V is TRBV28 and J is TRBJ2-3; the match to TRBD2 covers 8 bases. Per germline, CDR1 MDHEN and CDR2 SYDVKM. The CDR3 length is 15 residues. With V trimmed by 5 bases and J by 5 bases, 9 bases remained unmatched.

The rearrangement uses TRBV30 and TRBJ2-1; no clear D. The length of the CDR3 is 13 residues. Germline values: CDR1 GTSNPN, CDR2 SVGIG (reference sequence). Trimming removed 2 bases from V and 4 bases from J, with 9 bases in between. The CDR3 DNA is TGTGCCTGGAGTCCTAACACTTACAATGAGCAGTTCTTC. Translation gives CAWSPNTYNEQFF.

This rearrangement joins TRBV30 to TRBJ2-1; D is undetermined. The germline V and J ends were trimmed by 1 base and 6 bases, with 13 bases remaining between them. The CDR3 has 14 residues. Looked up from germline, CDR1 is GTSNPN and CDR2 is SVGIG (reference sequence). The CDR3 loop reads CAWSGQGQINEQFF. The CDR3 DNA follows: TGTGCCTGGAGTGGACAAGGCCAGATCAATGAGCAGTTCTTC. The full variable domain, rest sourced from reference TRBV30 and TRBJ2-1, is SQTIHQWPATLVQPVGSPLSLECTVEGTSNPNLYWYRQAAGRGLQLLFYSVGIGQISSEVPQNLSASRPQDRQFILSSKKLLLSDSGFYLCAWSGQGQINEQFFGPGTRLTVL.

CDR3 in amino acids: CAWIKSGGSSYNEQFF. CDR3 DNA: TGTGCCTGGATTAAGAGCGGGGGGAGCTCCTACAATGAGCAGTTCTTC. The chain carries TRBV30 and TRBJ2-1, with 9 bases identical to TRBD2. Trimming removed 4 bases from V and 0 bases from J; junction bases left unmatched: 7. The length of the CDR3 is 16 residues. Germline CDR1 and CDR2: GTSNPN and SVGIG (reference sequence). The full variable domain, in which reference TRBV30 and TRBJ2-1 provide the parts outside the CDR3, is SQTIHQWPATLVQPVGSPLSLECTVEGTSNPNLYWYRQAAGRGLQLLFYSVGIGQISSEVPQNLSASRPQDRQFILSSKKLLLSDSGFYLCAWIKSGGSSYNEQFFGPGTRLTVL.

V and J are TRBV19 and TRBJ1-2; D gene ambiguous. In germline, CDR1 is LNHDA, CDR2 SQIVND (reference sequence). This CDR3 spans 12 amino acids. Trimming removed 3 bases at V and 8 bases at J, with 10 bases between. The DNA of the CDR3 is TGTGCCAGTAGTATCGGGGTAAAGGGCTACACCTTC. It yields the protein CASSIGVKGYTF.

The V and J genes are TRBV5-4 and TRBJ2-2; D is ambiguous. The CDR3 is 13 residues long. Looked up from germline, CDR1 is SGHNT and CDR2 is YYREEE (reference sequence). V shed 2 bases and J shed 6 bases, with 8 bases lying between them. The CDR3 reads CASSLDGAGELFF. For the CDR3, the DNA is TGTGCCAGCAGCTTAGACGGCGCCGGGGAGCTGTTTTTT. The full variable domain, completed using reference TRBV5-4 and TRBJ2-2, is ETGVTQSPTHLIKTRGQQVTLRCSSQSGHNTVSWYQQALGQGPQFIFQYYREEENGRGNFPPRFSGLQFPNYSSELNVNALELDDSALYLCASSLDGAGELFFGEGSRLTVL.

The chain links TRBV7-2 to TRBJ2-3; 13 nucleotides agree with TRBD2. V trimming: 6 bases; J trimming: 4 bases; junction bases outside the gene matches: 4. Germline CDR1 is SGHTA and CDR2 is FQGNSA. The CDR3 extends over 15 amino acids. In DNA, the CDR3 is TGTGCCAGCAGTCGGACTAGCGGGAGTGCAGATACGCAGTATTTT. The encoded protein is CASSRTSGSADTQYF.

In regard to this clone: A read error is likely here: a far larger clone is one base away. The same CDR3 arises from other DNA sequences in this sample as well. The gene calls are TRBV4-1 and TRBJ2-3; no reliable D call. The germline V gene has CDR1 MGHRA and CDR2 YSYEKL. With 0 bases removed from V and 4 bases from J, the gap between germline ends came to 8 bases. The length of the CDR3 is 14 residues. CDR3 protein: CASSQERWSDTQYF. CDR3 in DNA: TGCGCCAGCAGCCAAGAAAGGTGGTCAGATACGCAGTATTTT.

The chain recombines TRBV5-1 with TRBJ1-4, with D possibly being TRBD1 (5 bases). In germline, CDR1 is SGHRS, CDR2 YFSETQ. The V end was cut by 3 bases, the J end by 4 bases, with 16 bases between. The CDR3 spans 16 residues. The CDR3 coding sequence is TGCGCCAGCAGCTCGGGAACAGGTTTCTTTAATGAAAAACTGTTTTTT. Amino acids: CASSSGTGFFNEKLFF.

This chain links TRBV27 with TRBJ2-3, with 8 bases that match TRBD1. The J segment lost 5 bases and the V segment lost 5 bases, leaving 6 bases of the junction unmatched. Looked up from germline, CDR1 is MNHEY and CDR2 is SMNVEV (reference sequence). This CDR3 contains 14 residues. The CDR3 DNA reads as TGTGCCAGCAGTAGGACAGGGCATGTAGATACGCAGTATTTT. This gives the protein CASSRTGHVDTQYF.

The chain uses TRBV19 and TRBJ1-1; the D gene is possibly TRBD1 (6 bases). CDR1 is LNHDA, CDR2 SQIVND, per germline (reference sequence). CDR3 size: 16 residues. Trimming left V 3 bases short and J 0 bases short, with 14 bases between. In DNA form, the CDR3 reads TGTGCCAGTAGTATCGAAGGGGGTCCCTTGAACACTGAAGCTTTCTTT. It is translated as CASSIEGGPLNTEAFF.

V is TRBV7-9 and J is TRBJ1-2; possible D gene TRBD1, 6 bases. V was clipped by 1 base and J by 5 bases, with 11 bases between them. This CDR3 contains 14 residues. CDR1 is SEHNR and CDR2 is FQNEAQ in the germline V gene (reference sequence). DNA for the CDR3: TGTGCCAGCAGCTTAGGCGGGGGCGTTTATGGCTACACCTTC. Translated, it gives CASSLGGGVYGYTF.

The CDR3: CSVLTGGTDTQYF. The CDR3 DNA is TGCAGCGTGTTGACAGGGGGCACAGATACGCAGTATTTT. This chain links TRBV29-1 with TRBJ2-3; 8 nucleotides line up with TRBD1. The CDR3 consists of 13 residues. Germline V gene data show CDR1 as SQVTM and CDR2 as ANQGSEA. Losses at the gene ends were 6 bases for V and 1 base for J; bases not matched to a gene: 3.

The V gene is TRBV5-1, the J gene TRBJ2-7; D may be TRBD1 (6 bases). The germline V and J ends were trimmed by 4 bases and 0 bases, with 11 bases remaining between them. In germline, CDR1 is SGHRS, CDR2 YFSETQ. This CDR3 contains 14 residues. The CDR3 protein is CASSRRGGSYEQYF. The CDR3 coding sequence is TGCGCCAGCAGCCGACGAGGGGGCTCCTACGAGCAGTACTTC.